The next 28 T cell receptor beta chains were all read from a single sample in a study of technical replicates of blood from a few donors. Some clones are missing from TCRdb's copy, which holds only in-frame ones; the method was immunoSEQ multiplex PCR. The table has over 60,000 clones, around 93% seen once; the top ten hold about 0.25%. The sequenced material came from T cells isolated from PBMCs. The receptor source for this set is a human donor in good health.

This chain's CDR3 is CAWVGRQLTNYGYTF. CDR3 DNA: TGTGCCTGGGTGGGGCGACAGCTGACTAACTATGGCTACACCTTC. V gene TRBV30 combines with J gene TRBJ1-2; a possible D gene is TRBD1 (5 bases). CDR1 and CDR2 from the germline V gene are GTSNPN and SVGIG (reference sequence). Trimming cost V 5 bases and J 0 bases, with 16 bases left between them. The CDR3 is 15 amino acids.

The gene calls are TRBV28 and TRBJ1-5; D uncertain. Trimming left V 8 bases short and J 2 bases short, with 7 bases between. The CDR3 is 12 amino acids. CDR1 is MDHEN, CDR2 SYDVKM, per germline. The DNA of the CDR3 is TGTGCCAGCCGGGAGGGCAATCAGCCCCAGCATTTT. Protein sequence: CASREGNQPQHF.

Here the CDR3 DNA reads TGTGCCAGCACCCACGGCGGAGGGGTTACCTACGAGCAGTACTTC. Amino acid sequence: CASTHGGGVTYEQYF. The chain recombines TRBV28 with TRBJ2-7, with D possibly being TRBD2 (6 bases). Per germline, CDR1 MDHEN and CDR2 SYDVKM. This CDR3 has 15 residues. V lost 7 bases and J 2 bases, leaving 18 bases between the germline ends. Based on the CDR3 plus reference TRBV28 and TRBJ2-7, the full variable domain is DVKVTQSSRYLVKRTGEKVFLECVQDMDHENMFWYRQDPGLGLRLIYFSYDVKMKEKGDIPEGYSVSREKKERFSLILESASTNQTSMYLCASTHGGGVTYEQYFGPGTRLTVT.

V and J are TRBV5-1 and TRBJ2-7, with TRBD2 matching 7 bases. This CDR3 contains 15 residues. Germline-derived CDR1 and CDR2 are SGHRS and YFSETQ. V lost 4 bases to trimming and J lost 0 bases; unmatched junction nucleotides: 7. The chain's CDR3 is CASSLRGLGSYEQYF. Written as DNA, the CDR3 is TGCGCCAGCAGCCTACGAGGACTAGGCTCCTACGAGCAGTACTTC.

The rearrangement links TRBV28 to TRBJ1-2; tentative D call: TRBD1 (5 bases). The V end was cut by 3 bases, the J end by 8 bases, with 16 bases between. The length of the CDR3 is 14 residues. Germline V gene lookup returns CDR1 MDHEN and CDR2 SYDVKM. The CDR3 region has the DNA TGTGCCAGCAGTTTGAATTGGGGCTCAGTAGGCTACACCTTC. Protein product: CASSLNWGSVGYTF.

The chain recombines TRBV29-1 with TRBJ2-1; TRBD2 matches at 10 bases. This CDR3 is 17 amino acids long. The ends lost 4 bases at V and 2 bases at J; junction bases unmatched: 11. CDR1 and CDR2 from the germline V gene are SQVTM and ANQGSEA. In nucleotides, the CDR3 is TGCAGCGTTGTAGGGGCGGGTAGCGGGGGGACCTACAATGAGCAGTTCTTC. It yields the protein CSVVGAGSGGTYNEQFF.

The V call is TRBV9, the J call TRBJ2-2; 12 bases line up with TRBD2. The junction had 6 bases not matched to a gene; V was cut back by 0 bases and J by 6 bases. In germline, CDR1 is SGDLS, CDR2 YYNGEE. The CDR3 covers 17 residues. The CDR3 sequence: CASSVVSTSGRSGELFF. The CDR3 coding sequence is TGTGCCAGCAGCGTAGTGTCTACTAGCGGGAGGTCCGGGGAGCTGTTTTTT.

The chain is built from TRBV28 and TRBJ1-2; D remains ambiguous. Germline V gene sequence: CDR1 MDHEN, CDR2 SYDVKM. This CDR3 has 20 amino acids. The V end lost 3 bases, the J end lost 4 bases, and 30 bases lay between the germline ends. CDR3 residues: CASSFGGFVVGGPLGYGYTF. In nucleotides, the CDR3 is TGTGCCAGCAGTTTTGGCGGCTTTGTGGTAGGAGGGCCTCTGGGCTATGGCTACACCTTC.

The chain links TRBV5-6 to TRBJ1-6, with D unclear. Germline V gene lookup returns CDR1 SGHDT and CDR2 YYEEEE. The CDR3 has 15 amino acids. V was clipped by 2 bases and J by 3 bases, with 9 bases between them. The CDR3 loop is CASSFFGYYNSPLHF. The DNA of the CDR3 is TGTGCCAGCAGCTTTTTCGGGTACTATAATTCACCCCTCCACTTT.

The J gene is TRBJ1-2, the V gene TRBV27; 7 nucleotides align to TRBD1. This CDR3 has 15 residues. Germline V gene sequence: CDR1 MNHEY, CDR2 SMNVEV (reference sequence). Trimming took 6 bases from V and 4 from J; bases not matched to a gene: 11. CDR3 sequence: CASSNRRGLGYGYTF. In DNA, the CDR3 is TGTGCCAGCAGCAATAGAAGGGGGCTAGGCTATGGCTACACCTTC.

Written as DNA, the CDR3 is TGTGCCAGCAGTCGCAAACCCGCGGGACTAGCAGCCACCGGGGAGCTGTTTTTT. It is translated as CASSRKPAGLAATGELFF. V usage is TRBV27 and J usage is TRBJ2-2; 9 nucleotides agree with TRBD2. Looked up from germline, CDR1 is MNHEY and CDR2 is SMNVEV (reference sequence). V dropped 5 bases and J dropped 4; count of bases not matched to a gene: 14. The CDR3 contains 18 residues.

The rearrangement uses TRBV7-9 and TRBJ1-1; D remains unclear. The germline V gene has CDR1 SEHNR and CDR2 FQNEAQ (reference sequence). The CDR3 contains 12 residues. V was clipped by 8 bases and J by 4 bases, with 11 bases between them. CDR3 nucleotide sequence: TGTGCCAGCGGCTGGGCCGGCACTGAAGCTTTCTTT. The encoded protein is CASGWAGTEAFF.

V and J are TRBV5-1 and TRBJ2-5; TRBD2 matches 14 bases. The junction had 13 bases not matched to a gene; V was cut back by 4 bases and J by 2 bases. Per the germline V gene, CDR1 is SGHRS and CDR2 is YFSETQ. This CDR3 is built from 19 residues. The CDR3 nucleotides are TGCGCCAGCAGCCTACGGGGGACTAGCGGGAGCATGGGGCAAGAGACCCAGTACTTC. Its protein product is CASSLRGTSGSMGQETQYF.

V and J are TRBV5-1 and TRBJ2-5, with 9 bases lining up with TRBD1. The DNA end is a closer match to TRBJ2-7, so the J assignment may be wrong. There are 13 residues in the CDR3. Germline V gives CDR1 SGHRS, CDR2 YFSETQ. For the CDR3, the DNA is TGCGCCAGCAGCTGGGACAGGGCCTACGAGCAGTACTTC. Its protein product is CASSWDRAYEQYF.

The chain uses TRBV7-9 and TRBJ2-1; 14 positions match TRBD2. The V and J ends lost 0 bases and 8 bases, in that order; junction bases with no gene match: 3. Per germline, CDR1 SEHNR and CDR2 FQNEAQ (reference sequence). CDR3 length: 16 amino acids. The CDR3 sequence: CASSLAGTSGSYEQFF. The CDR3 nucleotides read TGTGCCAGCAGCTTAGCAGGGACTAGCGGGAGCTATGAGCAGTTCTTC.

The chain uses TRBV10-3 and TRBJ1-2, with a tentative D call TRBD1 (5 bases). The length of the CDR3 is 11 residues. Trimming removed 10 bases at V and 6 bases at J, with 12 bases between. Germline lookup yields CDR1 ENHRY and CDR2 SYGVKD. For the CDR3, the DNA is TGTGCCAGCGGGGGGGATAATGGCTACACCTTC. Its translation is CASGGDNGYTF.

This clone was found a few times. The DNA of the CDR3 is TGCGCCAGCAGCCAAGATCCTCCCTCGAACACTGAAGCTTTCTTT. Protein: CASSQDPPSNTEAFF. J is TRBJ1-1 and V is TRBV4-1; D call uncertain. Germline assignment: CDR1 MGHRA and CDR2 YSYEKL. The length of the CDR3 is 15 residues. Trimming removed 0 bases at V and 1 base at J, with 9 bases between.

The CDR3 nucleotides are TGTGCCAGCAGCTTAGACGGACAGGGGAACACTGAAGCTTTCTTT. Translation: CASSLDGQGNTEAFF. The chain recombines TRBV9 with TRBJ1-1; 8 bases fit TRBD1. Looked up from germline, CDR1 is SGDLS and CDR2 is YYNGEE. The CDR3 is made up of 15 amino acids. V shed 4 bases, J shed 1 base, and the junction held 6 bases outside the gene matches.

The chain carries TRBV5-1 and TRBJ2-6; a possible D gene is TRBD1 (6 bases). From germline, CDR1 is SGHRS and CDR2 YFSETQ. V shed 0 bases and J shed 0 bases, with 10 bases lying between them. This CDR3 is built from 17 residues. The CDR3 region is CASSLGDTLSGANVLTF. The CDR3 nucleotides are TGCGCCAGCAGCTTGGGGGACACCCTCTCTGGGGCCAACGTCCTGACTTTC.

The chain joins TRBV9 to TRBJ2-7, with 9 positions matching TRBD1. CDR1 and CDR2 from the germline V gene are SGDLS and YYNGEE. This CDR3 comprises 15 residues. Germline trimming cut 4 bases from V and 7 bases from J; bases unmatched to any gene: 12. The CDR3 spells CASSPRQGGEVEQYF. The CDR3 region has the DNA TGTGCCAGCAGCCCCCGACAGGGGGGCGAAGTGGAGCAGTACTTC. Looking up the rest from reference TRBV9 and TRBJ2-7 gives the full variable domain: DSGVTQTPKHLITATGQRVTLRCSPRSGDLSVYWYQQSLDQGLQFLIQYYNGEERAKGNILERFSAQQFPDLHSELNLSSLELGDSALYFCASSPRQGGEVEQYFGPGTRLTVT.

The V and J genes are TRBV14 and TRBJ1-2, with TRBD1 as a possible D gene (6 bases). Germline V CDR1 and CDR2: SGHDN, FVKESK. V was pared by 4 bases and J by 6 bases, with 21 bases between. The CDR3 consists of 16 residues. CDR3 amino acids: CASSPISWTEYDGYTF. DNA for the CDR3: TGTGCCAGCAGCCCTATAAGCTGGACAGAGTATGATGGCTACACCTTC.

This clone turned up a few times. The gene calls are TRBV7-3 and TRBJ1-1; D is uncertain. The V gene's germline CDR1 is SGHTA and CDR2 FQGTGA. V was shortened by 4 bases and J by 1 base, with 7 bases between the two germline ends. The CDR3 is made up of 13 amino acids. CDR3 protein: CASSSGRNTEAFF. The CDR3 bases are TGTGCCAGCAGCTCGGGTAGGAACACTGAAGCTTTCTTT.

The gene calls are TRBV19 and TRBJ1-2, with 7 nucleotides matching TRBD1. Germline CDR1 and CDR2: LNHDA and SQIVND (reference sequence). The CDR3 sequence is 14 residues long. V gave up 4 bases and J gave up 4 bases; unmatched junction bases: 6. As DNA, the CDR3 is TGTGCCAGTAGTAAGGGACAGAGACTCTATGGCTACACCTTC. As protein: CASSKGQRLYGYTF.

The chain couples TRBV19 to TRBJ2-1; D is perhaps TRBD2 (6 bases). CDR1 is LNHDA and CDR2 is SQIVND in the germline V gene (reference sequence). The CDR3 runs to 17 residues. Trimming removed 7 bases from V and 9 bases from J, with 28 bases in between. The CDR3 region has the DNA TGTGCCAGTAAGGGGTGGGAGACGGGACTCACCGAGGGTGAGCAGTTCTTC. This codes for CASKGWETGLTEGEQFF.

The chain has TRBV27 and TRBJ2-7; D uncertain. The length of the CDR3 is 15 residues. Per germline, CDR1 MNHEY and CDR2 SMNVEV (reference sequence). Trimming took 5 bases from V and 3 from J, leaving 17 bases between them. The CDR3 loop reads CASSPALSTVYEQYF. Here the CDR3 DNA reads TGTGCCAGCAGTCCAGCTCTTTCCACAGTCTACGAGCAGTACTTC.

The chain employs TRBV7-9 and TRBJ2-7; 7 nucleotides agree with TRBD2. The CDR3 has 14 amino acids. Per germline, CDR1 SEHNR and CDR2 FQNEAQ (reference sequence). The J segment lost 2 bases and the V segment lost 6 bases, leaving 7 bases of the junction unmatched. CDR3: CASSLSGEPYEQYF. CDR3 in DNA: TGTGCCAGCAGTTTGAGCGGGGAGCCCTACGAGCAGTACTTC.

The V call is TRBV6-5, the J call TRBJ2-5; no clear D. Between the trimmed V and J ends, which lost 0 bases and 1 base, there was a span of 9 bases. The CDR3 is made up of 15 amino acids. Per germline, CDR1 MNHEY and CDR2 SVGAGI. CDR3 loop: CASSYSSSPQETQYF. The CDR3 DNA reads as TGTGCCAGCAGTTACTCTAGTTCACCCCAAGAGACCCAGTACTTC.

This sequence joins TRBV2 and TRBJ1-5, with no clear D. This CDR3 comprises 13 residues. CDR1 and CDR2 (germline): SNHLY, FYNNEI. V was shortened by 8 bases and J by 4 bases, with 12 bases between the two germline ends. The CDR3: CASDMGFNQPQHF. The CDR3 region has the DNA TGTGCCAGCGATATGGGCTTTAATCAGCCCCAGCATTTT.